Below are 7 T cell receptor beta chains sequenced from a single sample in a study of glioma-infiltrating T cells. TCR alpha and beta CDR3 regions were amplified from RNA using iRepertoire nested multiplex PCR. In TCRdb, the multiplex PCR reads were re-called with MiXCR into one record per CDR3 protein. The sample lists about 190,000 distinct CDR3 sequences, 25% to 35% seen once, with just over 20% in the top ten. Sequences were obtained from glioma tissue, nonneoplastic brain tissue, or PBMCs (not recorded which). The receptor set was obtained from a human donor with low-grade glioma or glioblastoma, undergoing nonglioma brain surgery, or in good health (not recorded which).

This clonotype was recorded many times. V usage is TRBV7-2 and J usage is TRBJ2-2, with TRBD2 identical over 11 bases. CDR1 and CDR2 (germline): SGHTA, FQGNSA. After removal of 3 bases from V and 4 bases from J, the junction contained 1 base not matched to a gene. The CDR3 is 15 amino acids. CDR3 nucleotide sequence: TGTGCCAGCAGCTTTAGCGGGAGGGGCACCGGGGAGCTGTTTTTT. Protein sequence: CASSFSGRGTGELFF.

This clonotype was detected ten times or more. This rearrangement joins TRBV12-3 or TRBV12-4 to TRBJ1-2, with D maybe TRBD1 (5 bases). This CDR3 comprises 14 residues. V shed 6 bases and J shed 7 bases, with 18 bases lying between them. CDR3 amino acids: CASSPGLGDSGYTF. In nucleotides, the CDR3 is TGTGCCAGCAGCCCCGGGTTAGGGGATAGTGGCTACACCTTC.

This clonotype was detected ten times or more. V usage is TRBV7-9 and J usage is TRBJ2-5; possible D gene TRBD2, 6 bases. CDR3 length: 13 amino acids. V was cut by 2 bases and J by 3 bases, with 7 bases left in between. The germline CDR1 and CDR2 sequences are SEHNR and FQNEAQ (reference sequence). The CDR3 reads CASSLPGEETQYF. The CDR3 nucleotides are TGTGCCAGCAGCTTACCGGGAGAAGAGACCCAGTACTTC.

The gene calls are TRBV7-2 and TRBJ2-3, with 15 bases lining up with TRBD2. Germline V gene lookup returns CDR1 SGHTA and CDR2 FQGNSA. V lost 5 bases to trimming and J lost 0 bases; unmatched junction nucleotides: 12. The CDR3 length is 20 residues. CDR3 amino acids: CASSPMGLAGGLTSTDTQYF. The CDR3 bases are TGTGCCAGCAGCCCAATGGGACTAGCGGGAGGCCTTACTAGCACAGATACGCAGTATTTT.

Here the CDR3 reads CASSQTSGHYEQYF. In nucleotides, the CDR3 is TGTGCCAGCAGCCAGACTAGCGGACACTACGAGCAGTACTTC. The rearrangement uses TRBV3-1 and TRBJ2-7, with 9 nucleotides matching TRBD2. There are 14 residues in the CDR3. Unmatched junction bases numbered 3, after V lost 3 bases and J lost 3 bases. Germline assignment: CDR1 LGHDT and CDR2 YNNKEL (reference sequence).

This clonotype was detected ten times or more. V gene TRBV12-3 or TRBV12-4 combines with J gene TRBJ2-7, with 10 nucleotides matching TRBD1. There are 13 residues in the CDR3. The V and J ends lost 6 bases and 3 bases, in that order; junction bases with no gene match: 2. The CDR3 reads CASRGQGVYEQYF. The CDR3 DNA reads TGTGCCAGCAGAGGACAGGGGGTCTACGAGCAGTACTTC.

Many counts were recorded for this clonotype. The rearrangement links TRBV7-9 to TRBJ2-1; 8 nucleotides line up with TRBD2. CDR3 length: 14 residues. Trimming cost V 5 bases and J 6 bases; bases outside gene matches: 6. In germline, CDR1 is SEHNR, CDR2 FQNEAQ (reference sequence). For the CDR3, the DNA is TGTGCCAGCAGCCCTCGGGGGGGAAGCAATGAGCAGTTCTTC. It encodes CASSPRGGSNEQFF.